The TCR beta chain under discussion was sequenced for a study of blood T cell repertoires in COVID-19. Study information: The United States, Italy and Spain supplied acute and convalescent COVID-19 samples. Sources were T cells, B-cell-depleted T cells, or PBMCs; the material itself was cDNA or gDNA.

Cohorts were assigned according to the clinical history that participants reported. Two negative PCRs, clearance, or symptom resolution were required of recovered Cohort 3 donors. Profiled with immunoSEQ multiplex PCR; TCRdb holds only in-frame clones, not every one. Among around 400,000 clones listed, around four fifths were seen once. This CDR3 region has 16 residues. Trimming shortened V by 0 bases and J by 2 bases, and 12 bases separated the two germline ends. The germline V gene has CDR1 SGHRS and CDR2 YFSETQ. Sequencing was performed on PBMCs or T cells enriched from blood (not recorded which). V usage is TRBV5-1 and J usage is TRBJ2-1; a possible D gene is TRBD2 (6 bases). The receptor comes from a woman aged 45-60 years who had recovered from COVID-19. The CDR3 nucleotides are TGCGCCAGCAGCTTGGGGAGCGGGTCCCCCTACAATGAGCAGTTCTTC. Translation gives CASSLGSGSPYNEQFF.